This TCR beta chain was identified in a study of blood T cell repertoires in COVID-19. Method: immunoSEQ multiplex PCR; TCRdb's copy keeps in-frame clones and lacks some. Of about 210,000 clones listed, about 86% were seen once; the top ten hold 8.2%. This clonotype originated in a woman in her forties or fifties with acute or convalescent COVID-19. Input material: peripheral blood.

CDR3 loop: CASSPTGQGTWTEAFF. DNA for the CDR3: TGTGCCAGCAGCCCAACGGGTCAGGGTACTTGGACTGAAGCTTTCTTT. The J gene is TRBJ1-1, the V gene TRBV16; the D gene is possibly TRBD1 (5 bases). The CDR3 contains 16 residues. Per germline, CDR1 KGHSY and CDR2 FQNENV. Trimming stripped 4 bases from V and 5 bases from J, with 20 bases between.